This T cell receptor beta chain was profiled in a study of OX40 agonist ivuxolimab in advanced cancers. Study-wide results and limits: It was also the case that some nonresponders had low normalized T-cell clonal expansion. The antigens recognized by the expanded peripheral T cells, that is their antigen specificity, were not determined.

This clone was picked up one time. The antigen remains unidentified. TCRdb's table, derived via immunoSEQ multiplex PCR, lists solely in-frame clones and lacks some. The profile covers approximately 27,000 clones, with around 80% appearing a single time and roughly 15% taken by the ten largest. V lost 8 bases and J 7 bases, leaving 17 bases between the germline ends. Per the germline V gene, CDR1 is LNHDA and CDR2 is SQIVND (reference sequence). This CDR3 region has 13 residues. The gene calls are TRBV19 and TRBJ1-1; D may be TRBD1 (6 bases). Material: CD4+ or CD8+ T cells sorted from blood, obtained in a trial of the OX40 agonist ivuxolimab. This TCR was recovered from an adult with an advanced solid tumor such as melanoma, head and neck, liver or kidney cancer. The CDR3: CASGDRQKDEAFF. In nucleotides, the CDR3 is TGTGCCAGTGGAGACAGGCAGAAGGATGAAGCTTTCTTT. The full variable domain, completed using reference TRBV19 and TRBJ1-1, is DGGITQSPKYLFRKEGQNVTLSCEQNLNHDAMYWYRQDPGQGLRLIYYSQIVNDFQKGDIAEGYSVSREKKESFPLTVTSAQKNPTAFYLCASGDRQKDEAFFGQGTRLTVV.